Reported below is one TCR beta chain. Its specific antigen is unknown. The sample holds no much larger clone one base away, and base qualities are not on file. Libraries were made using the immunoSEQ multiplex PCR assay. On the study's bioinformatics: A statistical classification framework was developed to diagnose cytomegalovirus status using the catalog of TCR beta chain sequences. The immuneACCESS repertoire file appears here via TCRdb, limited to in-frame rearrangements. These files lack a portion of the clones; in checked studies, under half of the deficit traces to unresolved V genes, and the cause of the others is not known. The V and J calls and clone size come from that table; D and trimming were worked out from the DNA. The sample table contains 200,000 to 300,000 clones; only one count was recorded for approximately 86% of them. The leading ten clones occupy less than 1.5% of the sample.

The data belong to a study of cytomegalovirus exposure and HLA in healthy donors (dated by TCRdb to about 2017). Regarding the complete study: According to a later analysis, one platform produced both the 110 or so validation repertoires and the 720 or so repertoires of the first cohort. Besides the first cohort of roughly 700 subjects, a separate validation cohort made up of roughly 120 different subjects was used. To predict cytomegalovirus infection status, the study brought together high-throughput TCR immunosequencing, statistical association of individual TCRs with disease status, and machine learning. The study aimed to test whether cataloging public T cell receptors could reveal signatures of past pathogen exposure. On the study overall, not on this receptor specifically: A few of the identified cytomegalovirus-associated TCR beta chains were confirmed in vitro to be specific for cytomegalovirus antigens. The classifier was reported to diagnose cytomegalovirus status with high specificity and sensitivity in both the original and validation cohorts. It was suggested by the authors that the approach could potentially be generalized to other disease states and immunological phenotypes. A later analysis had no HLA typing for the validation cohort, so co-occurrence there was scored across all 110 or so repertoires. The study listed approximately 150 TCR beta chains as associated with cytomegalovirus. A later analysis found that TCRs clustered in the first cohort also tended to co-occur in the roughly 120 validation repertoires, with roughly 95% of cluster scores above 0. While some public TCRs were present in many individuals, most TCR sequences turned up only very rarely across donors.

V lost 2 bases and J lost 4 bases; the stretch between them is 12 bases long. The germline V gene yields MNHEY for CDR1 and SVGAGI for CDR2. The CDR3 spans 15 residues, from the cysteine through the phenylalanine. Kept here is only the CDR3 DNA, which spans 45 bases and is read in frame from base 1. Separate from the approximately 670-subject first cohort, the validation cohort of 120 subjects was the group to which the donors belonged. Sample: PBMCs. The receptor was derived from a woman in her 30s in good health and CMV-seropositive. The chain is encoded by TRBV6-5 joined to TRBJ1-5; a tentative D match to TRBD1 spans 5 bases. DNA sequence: TGTGCCAGCAGTTACCCCCCGGGGGGGAATCAGCCCCAGCATTTT. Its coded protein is CASSYPPGGNQPQHF.